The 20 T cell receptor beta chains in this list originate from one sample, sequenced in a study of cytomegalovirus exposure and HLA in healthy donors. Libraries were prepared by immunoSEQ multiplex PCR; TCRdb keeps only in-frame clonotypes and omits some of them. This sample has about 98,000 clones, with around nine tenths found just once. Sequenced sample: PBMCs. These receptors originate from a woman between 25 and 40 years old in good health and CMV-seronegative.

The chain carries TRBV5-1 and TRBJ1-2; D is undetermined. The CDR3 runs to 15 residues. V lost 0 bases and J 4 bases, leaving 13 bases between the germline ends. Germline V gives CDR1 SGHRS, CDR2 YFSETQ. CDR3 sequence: CASSLVGQAFYGYTF. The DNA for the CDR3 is TGCGCCAGCAGCTTGGTAGGTCAGGCTTTCTATGGCTACACCTTC.

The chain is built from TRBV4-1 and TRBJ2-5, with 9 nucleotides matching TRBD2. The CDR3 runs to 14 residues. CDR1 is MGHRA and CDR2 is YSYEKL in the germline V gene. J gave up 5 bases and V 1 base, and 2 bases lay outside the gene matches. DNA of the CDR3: TGCGCCAGCAGCCAAGGTCTAGCGGGGGAGACCCAGTACTTC. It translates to CASSQGLAGETQYF.

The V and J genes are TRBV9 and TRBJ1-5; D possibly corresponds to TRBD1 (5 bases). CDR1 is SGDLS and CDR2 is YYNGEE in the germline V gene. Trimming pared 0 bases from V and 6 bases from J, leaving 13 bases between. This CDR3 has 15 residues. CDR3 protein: CASSVGPGQGQPQHF. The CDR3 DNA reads TGTGCCAGCAGCGTAGGACCAGGCCAGGGTCAGCCCCAGCATTTT.

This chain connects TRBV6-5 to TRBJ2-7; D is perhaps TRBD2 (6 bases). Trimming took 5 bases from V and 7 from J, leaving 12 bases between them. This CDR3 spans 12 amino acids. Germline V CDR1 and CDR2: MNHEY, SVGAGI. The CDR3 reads CASSKMGREQYF. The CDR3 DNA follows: TGTGCCAGCAGTAAAATGGGGAGGGAGCAGTACTTC.

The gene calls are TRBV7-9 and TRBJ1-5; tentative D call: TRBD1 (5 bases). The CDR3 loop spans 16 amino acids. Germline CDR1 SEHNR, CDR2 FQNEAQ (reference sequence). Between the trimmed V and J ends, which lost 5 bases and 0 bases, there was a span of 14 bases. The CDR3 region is CASSRSAGLSNQPQHF. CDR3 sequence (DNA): TGTGCCAGCAGCCGCTCGGCAGGGCTTAGCAATCAGCCCCAGCATTTT.

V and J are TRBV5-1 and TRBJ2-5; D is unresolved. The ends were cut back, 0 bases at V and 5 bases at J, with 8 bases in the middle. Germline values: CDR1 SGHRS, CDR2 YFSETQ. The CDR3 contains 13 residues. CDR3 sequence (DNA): TGCGCCAGCAGCTTGGCGGTCTTGGAGACCCAGTACTTC. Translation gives CASSLAVLETQYF.

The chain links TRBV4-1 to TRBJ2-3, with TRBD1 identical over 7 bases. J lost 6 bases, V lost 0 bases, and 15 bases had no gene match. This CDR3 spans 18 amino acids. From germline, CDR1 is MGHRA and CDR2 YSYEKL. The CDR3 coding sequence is TGCGCCAGCAGCCAAGATGCGCCGGGACAGCTCCTAACGGATACGCAGTATTTT. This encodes CASSQDAPGQLLTDTQYF.

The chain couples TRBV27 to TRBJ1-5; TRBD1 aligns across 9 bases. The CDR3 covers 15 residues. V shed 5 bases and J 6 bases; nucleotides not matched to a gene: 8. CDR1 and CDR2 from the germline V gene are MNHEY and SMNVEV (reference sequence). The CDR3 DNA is TGTGCCAGCAGTCCGAGGACAGGGGTAGGTCAGCCCCAGCATTTT. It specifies CASSPRTGVGQPQHF.

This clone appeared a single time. As DNA, the CDR3 is TGTGCCAGCAGCTTAGCTCTCCGCACCGGGGAGCTGTTTTTT. Protein sequence: CASSLALRTGELFF. This rearrangement joins TRBV7-8 to TRBJ2-2; D gene unclear. Germline CDR1 SGHVS, CDR2 FQNEAQ. Deletions cut 0 bases from V and 4 bases from J, with 6 bases between. This CDR3 has 14 amino acids.

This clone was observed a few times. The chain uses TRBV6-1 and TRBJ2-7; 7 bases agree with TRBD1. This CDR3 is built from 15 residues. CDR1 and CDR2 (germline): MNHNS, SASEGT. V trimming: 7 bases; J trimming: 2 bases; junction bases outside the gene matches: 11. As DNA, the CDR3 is TGTGCCAGCACCAGGGACAGATCCGGCCCCTACGAGCAGTACTTC. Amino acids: CASTRDRSGPYEQYF.

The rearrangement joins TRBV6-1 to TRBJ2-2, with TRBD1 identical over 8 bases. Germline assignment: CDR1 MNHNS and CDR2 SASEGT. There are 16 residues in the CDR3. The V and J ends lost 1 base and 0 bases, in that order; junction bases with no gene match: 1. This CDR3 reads CASSEGTGSNTGELFF. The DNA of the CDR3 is TGTGCCAGCAGTGAAGGGACAGGGTCGAACACCGGGGAGCTGTTTTTT.

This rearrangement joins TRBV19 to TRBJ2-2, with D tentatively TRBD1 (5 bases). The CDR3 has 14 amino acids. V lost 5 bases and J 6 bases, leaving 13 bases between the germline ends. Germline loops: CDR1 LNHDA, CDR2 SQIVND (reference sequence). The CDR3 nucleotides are TGTGCCAGTAGTCCCCGAAGGGGTTCCGGGGAGCTGTTTTTT. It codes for CASSPRRGSGELFF.

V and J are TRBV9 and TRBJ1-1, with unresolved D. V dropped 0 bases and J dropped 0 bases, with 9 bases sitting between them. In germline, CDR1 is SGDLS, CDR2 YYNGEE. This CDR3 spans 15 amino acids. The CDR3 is CASSVVSGMNTEAFF. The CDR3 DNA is TGTGCCAGCAGCGTAGTATCGGGGATGAACACTGAAGCTTTCTTT.

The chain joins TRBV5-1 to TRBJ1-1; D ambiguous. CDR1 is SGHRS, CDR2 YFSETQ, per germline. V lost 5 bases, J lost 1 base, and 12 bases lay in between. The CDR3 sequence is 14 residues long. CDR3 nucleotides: TGCGCCAGCAGTGTTTCGGGGAAGAACACTGAAGCTTTCTTT. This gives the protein CASSVSGKNTEAFF.

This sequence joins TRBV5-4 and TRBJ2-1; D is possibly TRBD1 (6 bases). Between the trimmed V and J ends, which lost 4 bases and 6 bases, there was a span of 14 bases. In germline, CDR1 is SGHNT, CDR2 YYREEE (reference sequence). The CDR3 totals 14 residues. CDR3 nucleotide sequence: TGTGCCAGCAGCGGCTACAGGGTCGGCAATGAGCAGTTCTTC. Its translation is CASSGYRVGNEQFF.

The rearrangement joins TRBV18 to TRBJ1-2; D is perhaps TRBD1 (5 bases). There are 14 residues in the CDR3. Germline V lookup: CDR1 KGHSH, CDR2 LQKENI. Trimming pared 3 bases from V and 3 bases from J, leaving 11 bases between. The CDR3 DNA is TGTGCCAGCTCACCTGGCCAAGGGGACTATGGCTACACCTTC. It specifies CASSPGQGDYGYTF.

CDR3 region: CATARQAAWDTQYF. Here the CDR3 DNA reads TGCGCCACGGCCAGACAGGCCGCATGGGATACGCAGTATTTT. The chain uses TRBV4-3 and TRBJ2-3, with a weak D call TRBD1 (6 bases). The V and J ends lost 10 bases and 6 bases respectively, with 20 bases between them. This CDR3 spans 14 amino acids. Germline assignment: CDR1 LGHNA and CDR2 YSLEER.

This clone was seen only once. As DNA, the CDR3 is TGTGCCAGCAGAACAGGGTCGGGAGATACGCAGTATTTT. This gives the protein CASRTGSGDTQYF. V usage is TRBV27 and J usage is TRBJ2-3; the D gene is possibly TRBD1 (6 bases). V was trimmed by 6 bases and J by 5 bases, leaving 12 bases between them. The CDR3 is 13 amino acids. In germline, CDR1 is MNHEY, CDR2 SMNVEV (reference sequence).

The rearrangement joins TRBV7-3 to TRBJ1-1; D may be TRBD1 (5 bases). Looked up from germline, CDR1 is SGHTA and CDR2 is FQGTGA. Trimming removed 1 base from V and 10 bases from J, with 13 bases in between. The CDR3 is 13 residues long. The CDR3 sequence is CASSLNGWQGAFF. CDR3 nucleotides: TGTGCCAGCAGCTTAAATGGGTGGCAGGGAGCTTTCTTT.

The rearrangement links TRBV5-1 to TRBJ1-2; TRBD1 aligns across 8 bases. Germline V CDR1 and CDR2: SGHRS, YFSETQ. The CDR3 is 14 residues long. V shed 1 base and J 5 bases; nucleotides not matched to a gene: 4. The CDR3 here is CASSLQGARYGYTF. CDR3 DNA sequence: TGCGCCAGCAGCTTGCAGGGGGCTCGGTATGGCTACACCTTC.